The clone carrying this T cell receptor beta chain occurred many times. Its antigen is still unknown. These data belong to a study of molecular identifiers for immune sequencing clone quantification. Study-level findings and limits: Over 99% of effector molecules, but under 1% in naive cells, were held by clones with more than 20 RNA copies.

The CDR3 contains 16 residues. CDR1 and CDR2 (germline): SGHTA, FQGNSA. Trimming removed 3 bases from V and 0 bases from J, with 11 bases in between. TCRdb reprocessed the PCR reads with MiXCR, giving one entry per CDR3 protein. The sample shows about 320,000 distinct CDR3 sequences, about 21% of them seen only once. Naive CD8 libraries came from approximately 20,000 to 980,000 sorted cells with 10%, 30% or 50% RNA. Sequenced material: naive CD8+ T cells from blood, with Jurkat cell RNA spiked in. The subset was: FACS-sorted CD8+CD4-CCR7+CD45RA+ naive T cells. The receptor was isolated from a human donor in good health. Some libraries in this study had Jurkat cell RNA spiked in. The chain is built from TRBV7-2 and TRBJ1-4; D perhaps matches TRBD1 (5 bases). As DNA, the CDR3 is TGTGCCAGCAGCTTCGGCCCGACAGCAACTAATGAAAAACTGTTTTTT. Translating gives CASSFGPTATNEKLFF.